The entry below describes one TCR beta chain. No antigen is known for it. Naive-designated CD8 cells lacked CD45RO, were positively enriched for CCR7, and omitted terminally differentiated effector memory CD45RA+ cells. Trimming pared 7 bases from V and 3 bases from J, leaving 18 bases between. Germline-derived CDR1 and CDR2 are SGHAT and FQNNGV. The CDR3 is made up of 15 amino acids. The data are from a study of shared clonotypes between healthy human individuals. Sequencing used immunoSEQ multiplex PCR; TCRdb keeps in-frame clones, though not all of them. The data show 550,000 to 600,000 clones, 98% seen once. Study-wide findings and caveats: Depth of sequencing was expected to influence donor clonotype sharing. Naive subsets tended to show greater estimated richness than memory subsets.

The sample comprised naive CD8+ T cells sorted from blood. The V call is TRBV11-2, the J call TRBJ1-2; a weak D match, TRBD1 (5 bases). This sequence was found in a young man in good health. CDR3 sequence: CASTVAGGNDYGYTF. The CDR3 DNA sequence: TGTGCCAGCACCGTAGCGGGGGGGAATGACTATGGCTACACCTTC.